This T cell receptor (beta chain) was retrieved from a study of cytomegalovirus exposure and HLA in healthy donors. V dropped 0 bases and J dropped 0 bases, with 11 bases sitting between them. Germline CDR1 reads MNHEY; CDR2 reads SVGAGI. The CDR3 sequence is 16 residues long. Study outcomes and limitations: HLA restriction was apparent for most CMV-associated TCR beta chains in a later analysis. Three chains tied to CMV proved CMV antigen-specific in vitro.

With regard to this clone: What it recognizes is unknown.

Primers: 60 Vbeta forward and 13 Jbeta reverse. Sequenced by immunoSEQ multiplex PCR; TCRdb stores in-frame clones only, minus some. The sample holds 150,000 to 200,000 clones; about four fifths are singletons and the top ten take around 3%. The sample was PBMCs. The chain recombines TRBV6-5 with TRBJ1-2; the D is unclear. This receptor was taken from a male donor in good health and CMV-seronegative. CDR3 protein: CASSYSYRASNYGYTF. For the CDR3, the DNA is TGTGCCAGCAGTTACTCCTACAGAGCTTCTAACTATGGCTACACCTTC.